This TCR beta chain was captured in a study of T-cell reconstitution after alpha-beta-depleted transplantation in children. The CDR3 consists of 16 residues. Germline V CDR1 and CDR2: SGHRS, YFSETQ. The J segment lost 6 bases and the V segment lost 2 bases, leaving 8 bases of the junction unmatched. Preparation of the TCRbeta library was carried out with unique molecular identifiers. TCRdb recomputed calls from the PCR reads with MiXCR, one row per CDR3 protein. The sample includes 700,000 to 850,000 distinct CDR3 sequences, 16% of them seen just once. The rearrangement links TRBV5-1 to TRBJ1-3; 10 bases line up with TRBD1. The receptor's source is a male patient between 5 and 17 years old who had a stem cell transplant for acute lymphoblastic leukemia, so the T cells may come from the graft donor. The sample consisted of PBMCs, mostly from graft donor cells, taken 360 days after TCRalphabeta/CD19-depleted stem cell transplant. CDR3 loop: CASSLSMTGGQNTIYF. In nucleotides, the CDR3 is TGCGCCAGCAGCTTAAGTATGACAGGGGGCCAAAACACCATATATTTT.